Shown below are 18 T cell receptor beta chains from a single sample sequenced in a study of vaccination and CD4 T cells after COVID-19. No antigen is known for these receptors. The Oncomine TCR Beta short-read assay was what sequenced the DNA obtained from cultured CD4+ T cells. TCRdb reprocessed the PCR reads with MiXCR, giving one entry per CDR3 protein. The sample lists roughly 17,000 distinct CDR3 sequences; roughly 31% were seen once. Treatment meaning: approximately 9-day PBMC culture with coronavirus spike peptide pools or control peptides (ViraFEST assay). Material for sequencing was cultured CD4+ T cells from blood. The source of these receptors is a human donor with COVID-19.

V is TRBV20-1 and J is TRBJ2-5; 7 bases line up with TRBD1. This CDR3 spans 14 amino acids. Germline values: CDR1 DFQATT, CDR2 SNEGSKA (reference sequence). V was pared by 0 bases and J by 2 bases, with 3 bases of the junction left unmatched. For the CDR3, the DNA is TGCAGTGCTAGAGAACCGGGACAGCAAGAGACCCAGTACTTC. Its translation is CSAREPGQQETQYF.

The V and J genes are TRBV6-1 and TRBJ2-7; 9 bases agree with TRBD1. Germline V gene sequence: CDR1 MNHNS, CDR2 SASEGT. Trimming at V came to 7 bases and at J to 3 bases, leaving 13 bases not matched to a gene. The CDR3 is 16 residues long. The CDR3 DNA is TGTGCCAGCATCCTACTGGGGACAGGGCTACTCTACGAGCAGTACTTC. Amino acids: CASILLGTGLLYEQYF.

This chain connects TRBV20-1 to TRBJ2-1; 9 bases are shared with TRBD1. The germline CDR1 and CDR2 sequences are DFQATT and SNEGSKA (reference sequence). Losses at the gene ends were 2 bases for V and 4 bases for J; bases not matched to a gene: 3. The CDR3 has 14 residues. CDR3 nucleotides: TGCAGTGCTAGACAAGGGACAGGGTACAATGAGCAGTTCTTC. Its protein product is CSARQGTGYNEQFF.

The chain is built from TRBV7-2 and TRBJ1-6; no firm D call. CDR1 is SGHTA and CDR2 is FQGNSA in the germline V gene. V was cut by 3 bases and J by 8 bases, with 17 bases left in between. CDR3 length equals 16 residues. CDR3 region: CASSFRTQTGYSPLHF. The DNA for the CDR3 is TGTGCCAGCAGCTTTAGGACTCAAACGGGGTATTCACCCCTCCACTTT.

CDR3 bases: TGTGCCAGTAGTCTAGGGGGACAGGGGAATTCACCCCTCCACTTT. Amino acids: CASSLGGQGNSPLHF. This chain uses TRBV19 with TRBJ1-6; 10 bases fit TRBD1. Germline values: CDR1 LNHDA, CDR2 SQIVND (reference sequence). The length of the CDR3 is 15 residues. V lost 5 bases, J lost 7 bases, and 5 bases stayed unmatched.

This chain links TRBV6-1 with TRBJ2-7; 12 bases map to TRBD2. The CDR3 has 16 residues. Germline CDR1 and CDR2: MNHNS and SASEGT. Trimming took 4 bases from V and 0 from J; bases not matched to a gene: 4. The CDR3 DNA reads TGTGCCAGCAGTGGCGGACTAGCGGGGTACTCCTACGAGCAGTACTTC. Protein sequence: CASSGGLAGYSYEQYF.

V gene TRBV7-2 combines with J gene TRBJ2-7, with 8 bases matching TRBD2. Germline V gives CDR1 SGHTA, CDR2 FQGNSA. V dropped 1 base and J dropped 6; count of bases not matched to a gene: 11. This CDR3 contains 16 residues. This CDR3 reads CASSLGPSGGTLEQYF. The CDR3 DNA follows: TGTGCCAGCAGCTTAGGGCCGAGCGGGGGAACCCTCGAGCAGTACTTC.

This clonotype was recorded once. The chain has TRBV5-1 and TRBJ1-1; maybe TRBD1 (6 bases). V was trimmed by 0 bases and J by 7 bases, leaving 10 bases between them. Germline V gene lookup returns CDR1 SGHRS and CDR2 YFSETQ. CDR3 length: 13 amino acids. The CDR3 region has the DNA TGCGCCAGCAGCTTGGACAGGGTTGATGAAGCTTTCTTT. The encoded protein is CASSLDRVDEAFF. Full variable domain (missing parts from reference TRBV5-1 and TRBJ1-1): KAGVTQTPRYLIKTRGQQVTLSCSPISGHRSVSWYQQTPGQGLQFLFEYFSETQRNKGNFPGRFSGRQFSNSRSEMNVSTLELGDSALYLCASSLDRVDEAFFGQGTRLTVV.

This clonotype was seen a few times. The rearrangement joins TRBV28 to TRBJ1-5, with TRBD1 identical over 11 bases. J lost 6 bases, V lost 8 bases, and 12 bases had no gene match. The length of the CDR3 is 16 residues. In germline, CDR1 is MDHEN, CDR2 SYDVKM. CDR3 nucleotide sequence: TGTGCCAGCTGGCCCGGGACAGGGGGACCCAGTCAGCCCCAGCATTTT. Encoded protein: CASWPGTGGPSQPQHF.

By share of the sample, this clonotype is medium-sized. The chain is built from TRBV2 and TRBJ1-1; no clear D gene. This CDR3 is 14 amino acids long. Trimming took 2 bases from V and 10 from J, leaving 17 bases between them. CDR1 is SNHLY, CDR2 FYNNEI, per germline. The CDR3 loop is CASSETRTSWGAFF. The CDR3 region has the DNA TGTGCCAGCAGTGAAACCAGGACTTCGTGGGGAGCTTTCTTT.

The CDR3 DNA is TGTGCCAGCAGCTTAGGCCGGGACAGTTTAGATAGCAATCAGCCCCAGCATTTT. This sequence encodes CASSLGRDSLDSNQPQHF. The rearrangement joins TRBV7-9 to TRBJ1-5; 7 nucleotides match TRBD1. The CDR3 runs 18 residues. Germline values: CDR1 SEHNR, CDR2 FQNEAQ (reference sequence). V lost 1 base and J lost 0; bases outside the gene matches: 9.

The rearrangement links TRBV5-4 to TRBJ2-3; TRBD2 matches 12 bases. Germline CDR1 and CDR2: SGHNT and YYREEE (reference sequence). The V gene end was trimmed by 3 bases and the J gene end by 6 bases; junction bases not matched to a gene: 8. The CDR3 runs to 16 residues. DNA of the CDR3: TGTGCCAGCAGCTATAGGACTAGCGGGGTCTCGGATACGCAGTATTTT. Protein: CASSYRTSGVSDTQYF.

This clonotype was detected a few times. The genes are TRBV6-4 and TRBJ2-7; 10 nucleotides match TRBD1. Trimming took 5 bases from V and 5 from J; bases not matched to a gene: 6. The CDR3 totals 14 residues. Looked up from germline, CDR1 is MRHNA and CDR2 is SNTAGT. This chain's CDR3 is CASSPGTGAHEQYF. The CDR3 bases are TGTGCCAGCAGTCCCGGGACAGGGGCCCACGAGCAGTACTTC.

CDR3 sequence reads: CASSEVTSTNEKLFF. CDR3 DNA: TGTGCCAGCAGTGAAGTAACCTCAACTAATGAAAAACTGTTTTTT. The rearrangement uses TRBV25-1 and TRBJ1-4; D uncertain. The CDR3 runs to 15 residues. Looked up from germline, CDR1 is MGHDK and CDR2 is SYGVNS. V lost 2 bases, J lost 0 bases, and 7 bases lay in between.

The chain couples TRBV29-1 to TRBJ1-4; no clear D. CDR1 and CDR2 (germline): SQVTM, ANQGSEA. The CDR3 spans 13 residues. V dropped 6 bases and J dropped 8 bases, with 16 bases sitting between them. Here the CDR3 DNA reads TGCAGCGTCGTCGCCCCGGCCAGCGAAAAACTGTTTTTT. Protein product: CSVVAPASEKLFF.

The V gene is TRBV19, the J gene TRBJ1-2; 10 bases map to TRBD1. The ends lost 10 bases at V and 7 bases at J; junction bases unmatched: 9. The germline CDR1 and CDR2 sequences are LNHDA and SQIVND (reference sequence). This CDR3 contains 13 residues. CDR3 nucleotides: TGTGCCACCCACGGACAGGGGGTCGGTGGCTACACCTTC. Its translation is CATHGQGVGGYTF.

This chain joins TRBV6-1 and TRBJ1-2; D not certain. Germline CDR1 and CDR2: MNHNS and SASEGT. This CDR3 contains 13 residues. V lost 2 bases and J lost 5, with 9 bases in between. The CDR3 nucleotides are TGTGCCAGCAGTGAATCAAGGGAGTATGGCTACACCTTC. It yields the protein CASSESREYGYTF.

V and J are TRBV5-1 and TRBJ2-2; D not certain. V was trimmed by 7 bases and J by 3 bases, leaving 7 bases between them. The CDR3 consists of 12 residues. The germline gives CDR1 SGHRS, CDR2 YFSETQ. CDR3 residues: CASSIHTGELFF. Here the CDR3 DNA reads TGCGCCAGCTCGATTCACACCGGGGAGCTGTTTTTT.